What follows are 5 T cell receptor beta chains derived from one specimen sequenced in a study of regulatory T cells in long-lasting Graves disease. Through Arm-PCR of CDR3 regions and iRepertoire HTBI primers, TCR beta libraries were built. A single record per CDR3 protein comes from TCRdb applying MiXCR to the multiplex PCR reads. The sample holds about 540,000 distinct CDR3 sequences, approximately 13% seen once. Indicated time point: newly diagnosed GD, antithyroid drugs for less than 3 months. The TCR library was made from RNA that had been extracted from PBMCs in TRIzol. These data also featured in a second study, about T cells in Graves' hyperthyroidism and ophthalmopathy.

The material was peripheral blood mononuclear cells (PBMCs), obtained at new diagnosis, from a patient treated with antithyroid drugs. The receptors shown here come from a man younger than 45 with Graves disease.

The DNA for the CDR3 is TGCAGCGTTGGTGGAGAAGAAGAGACCCAGTACTTC. Encoded protein: CSVGGEEETQYF. The genes are TRBV29-1 and TRBJ2-5; D remains ambiguous. CDR1 SQVTM and CDR2 ANQGSEA come from the germline V gene. This CDR3 has 12 residues. V shed 4 bases and J shed 3 bases, with 9 bases lying between them.

CDR3 DNA sequence: TGCGCCACTCGACTAGCCTCCTACAATGAGCAGTTCTTC. Encoded protein: CATRLASYNEQFF. J is TRBJ2-1 and V is TRBV10-2, with TRBD2 matching 7 bases. The germline V gene has CDR1 WSHSY and CDR2 SAAADI. The CDR3 covers 13 residues. The junction had 3 bases not matched to a gene; V was cut back by 10 bases and J by 0 bases.

This clonotype was recorded at least ten times. This chain connects TRBV5-1 to TRBJ2-2; 7 nucleotides match TRBD1. The germline V gene encodes CDR1 SGHRS and CDR2 YFSETQ. This CDR3 is 14 amino acids long. The J segment lost 6 bases and the V segment lost 5 bases, leaving 7 bases of the junction unmatched. CDR3 residues: CASSMPTGAGELFF. Written as DNA, the CDR3 is TGCGCCAGCAGTATGCCCACAGGGGCCGGGGAGCTGTTTTTT.

The rearrangement joins TRBV11-2 to TRBJ2-4; TRBD2 matches at 9 bases. This CDR3 has 17 residues. Losses at the gene ends were 4 bases for V and 11 bases for J; bases not matched to a gene: 18. Germline CDR1 and CDR2: SGHAT and FQNNGV. The CDR3: CASSYQYYSSGTNVQYF. The CDR3 DNA is TGTGCCAGCAGCTACCAGTACTATTCTAGCGGGACGAACGTTCAGTACTTC.

The chain links TRBV5-4 to TRBJ1-1, with 8 bases aligning to TRBD1. Germline values: CDR1 SGHNT, CDR2 YYREEE (reference sequence). CDR3 length equals 15 residues. V gave up 3 bases and J gave up 4 bases; unmatched junction bases: 8. Written as DNA, the CDR3 is TGTGCCAGCAGCTGGGGGACAGGAGGGATCACTGAAGCTTTCTTT. It yields the protein CASSWGTGGITEAFF.